These T cell receptor beta chains were read from a single sample in a study of Ad26.COV2.S vaccination and SARS-CoV-2 variants. The repertoire was sequenced with immunoSEQ multiplex PCR; TCRdb's copy has only in-frame clones and lacks some. The sample has over 400,000 clones, about 90% seen once; the top ten hold around 1.7%. The sample was peripheral blood, taken in a trial of Ad26.COV2.S vaccine versus placebo. The source is a person between 18 and 59 years old who received the Ad26.COV2.S COVID-19 vaccine or a placebo. The CDR3 runs from the conserved cysteine through the conserved F or W. D genes are given only for firm matches. Size is omitted from some rows. Given values are once, few, many or a class for expanded clones.

abundance: -
j_gene: TRBJ1-1
d_gene: TRBD1
v_gene: TRBV19
CDR3nt: TGTGCCAGTAGTATAGGCCGACAGGGTGAAGCTTTCTTT
CDR3aa: CASSIGRQGEAFF

abundance: -
j_gene: TRBJ2-7
d_gene: -
v_gene: TRBV6-5
CDR3nt: TGTGCCAGCAGTTTTACCGACAGTTACTACGAGCAGTACTTC
CDR3aa: CASSFTDSYYEQYF

abundance: -
j_gene: TRBJ2-7
d_gene: -
v_gene: TRBV2
CDR3nt: TGTGCCAGCAGTGTAGCTGGCGAGCAGTACTTC
CDR3aa: CASSVAGEQYF

abundance: -
j_gene: TRBJ2-7
d_gene: -
v_gene: TRBV6-2/TRBV6-3
CDR3nt: TGTGCCAGCAGCCCGCTTAACGAGCAGTACTTC
CDR3aa: CASSPLNEQYF

abundance: -
j_gene: TRBJ2-2
d_gene: TRBD2
v_gene: TRBV2
CDR3nt: TGTGCCAGCAGTGAACCCGGACTAGCCTGGTGGCCGAACACCGGGGAGCTGTTTTTT
CDR3aa: CASSEPGLAWWPNTGELFF

abundance: -
j_gene: TRBJ1-6
d_gene: TRBD1
v_gene: TRBV9
CDR3nt: TGTGCCAGCAGCGCAGCCGGGACAGCAAGATCACCCCTCCACTTT
CDR3aa: CASSAAGTARSPLHF

abundance: -
j_gene: TRBJ2-3
d_gene: TRBD2
v_gene: TRBV2
CDR3nt: TGTGCCAGCAGTGAACGGGCTAGCGGAGCGCCAACAGATACGCAGTATTTT
CDR3aa: CASSERASGAPTDTQYF

abundance: -
j_gene: TRBJ1-1
d_gene: -
v_gene: TRBV18
CDR3nt: TGTGCCAGCTCACCTAGTGTCGAGGGGAGGACTGAAGCTTTCTTT
CDR3aa: CASSPSVEGRTEAFF

abundance: -
j_gene: TRBJ2-2
d_gene: TRBD1
v_gene: TRBV11-2
CDR3nt: TGTGCCAGCAGCTTTCGTATGGGACAGGGCCCCGGGGAGCTGTTTTTT
CDR3aa: CASSFRMGQGPGELFF

abundance: -
j_gene: TRBJ2-1
d_gene: -
v_gene: TRBV4-1
CDR3nt: TGCGCCAGCAGCCAAGATCCTTTTCCAGGGAGCTCCTACAATGAGCAGTTCTTC
CDR3aa: CASSQDPFPGSSYNEQFF

abundance: -
j_gene: TRBJ1-4
d_gene: -
v_gene: TRBV25-1
CDR3nt: TGTGCCAGCAGTCTCTCGCCAGAGACAACTAATGAAAAACTGTTTTTT
CDR3aa: CASSLSPETTNEKLFF

abundance: -
j_gene: TRBJ1-2
d_gene: -
v_gene: TRBV19
CDR3nt: TGTGCCAGTAGTATAATGGGGGACTATGGCTACACCTTC
CDR3aa: CASSIMGDYGYTF

abundance: -
j_gene: TRBJ1-2
d_gene: -
v_gene: TRBV7-9
CDR3nt: TGTGCCAGCAGCCTATCACTGGGGATTACCACTAACTATGGCTACACCTTC
CDR3aa: CASSLSLGITTNYGYTF

abundance: -
j_gene: TRBJ1-4
d_gene: -
v_gene: TRBV24-1
CDR3nt: TGTGCCACCAGTGATTTGCGGGACGGGGCGGATGAAAAACTGTTTTTT
CDR3aa: CATSDLRDGADEKLFF

abundance: -
j_gene: TRBJ1-1
d_gene: -
v_gene: TRBV30
CDR3nt: TGTGCCTGGAGTGTACGCGTGCTGGATACTGAAGCTTTCTTT
CDR3aa: CAWSVRVLDTEAFF

abundance: -
j_gene: TRBJ2-1
d_gene: TRBD2
v_gene: TRBV19
CDR3nt: TGTGCCAGTAGTTTGGGGGGGGGTTCCTACAATGAGCAGTTCTTC
CDR3aa: CASSLGGGSYNEQFF

abundance: -
j_gene: TRBJ2-7
d_gene: -
v_gene: TRBV6-1
CDR3nt: TGTGCCAGCAGTGAATCCCCCCCCTACGAGCAGTACTTC
CDR3aa: CASSESPPYEQYF

abundance: -
j_gene: TRBJ1-1
d_gene: -
v_gene: TRBV5-5
CDR3nt: TGTGCCAGCCGACCAGAGGGACGTATTAACACTGAAGCTTTCTTT
CDR3aa: CASRPEGRINTEAFF

abundance: -
j_gene: TRBJ1-1
d_gene: -
v_gene: TRBV20-1
CDR3nt: TGCAGTGCTAGTTGGGGGGAGGTCACTGAAGCTTTCTTT
CDR3aa: CSASWGEVTEAFF

abundance: few
j_gene: TRBJ2-7
d_gene: -
v_gene: TRBV7-2
CDR3nt: TGTGCCAGCAGCTTAGTCTACGAGCAGTACTTC
CDR3aa: CASSLVYEQYF

abundance: few
j_gene: TRBJ2-3
d_gene: -
v_gene: TRBV25-1
CDR3nt: TGTGCCAGCAGTGGCGGGCCCCCTTCCACAGATACGCAGTATTTT
CDR3aa: CASSGGPPSTDTQYF

abundance: -
j_gene: TRBJ1-1
d_gene: -
v_gene: TRBV6-6
CDR3nt: TGTGCCAGCAGCTCCGTGCACGGTCGATTCTTTGAAGCTTTCTTT
CDR3aa: CASSSVHGRFFEAFF

abundance: -
j_gene: TRBJ2-7
d_gene: TRBD1
v_gene: TRBV6-5
CDR3nt: TGTGCCAGCAGTAGGGGACAGGGGGGTTACGAGCAGTACTTC
CDR3aa: CASSRGQGGYEQYF

abundance: -
j_gene: TRBJ1-2
d_gene: TRBD1
v_gene: TRBV5-8
CDR3nt: TGTGCCAGCAGCGTTGTGACAGGGGACTATGGCTACACCTTC
CDR3aa: CASSVVTGDYGYTF

abundance: -
j_gene: TRBJ2-1
d_gene: TRBD2
v_gene: TRBV7-2
CDR3nt: TGTGCCAGCAGACGAAGCGGGACCTACAATGAGCAGTTCTTC
CDR3aa: CASRRSGTYNEQFF

abundance: -
j_gene: TRBJ1-6
d_gene: -
v_gene: TRBV28
CDR3nt: TGTGCCAGCAGTTTTCGGGGATTTTCACCCCTCCACTTT
CDR3aa: CASSFRGFSPLHF

abundance: -
j_gene: TRBJ2-2
d_gene: -
v_gene: TRBV12-3/TRBV12-4
CDR3nt: TGTGCCAGCGGTGGCGGGGAGCTGTTTTTT
CDR3aa: CASGGGELFF

abundance: -
j_gene: TRBJ2-5
d_gene: -
v_gene: TRBV7-9
CDR3nt: TGTGCCAGCAGCATAGTGGGTTACGGGGGACAAGAGACCCAGTACTTC
CDR3aa: CASSIVGYGGQETQYF